These 2 T cell receptor beta chains share one sample of origin, sequenced in a study of shared T cell receptors in the human thymus. Some clones are missing from TCRdb's copy, which holds only in-frame ones; the method was immunoSEQ multiplex PCR. This table has roughly 410,000 clones, roughly 94% appearing once. The specimen was thymocytes. These receptors all come from a human donor.

The chain has TRBV19 and TRBJ2-1, with unresolved D. Per germline, CDR1 LNHDA and CDR2 SQIVND (reference sequence). The ends were cut back, 6 bases at V and 2 bases at J, with 11 bases in the middle. The CDR3 contains 14 residues. CDR3 sequence reads: CASRWEGTYNEQFF. CDR3 sequence (DNA): TGTGCCAGTAGATGGGAAGGGACCTACAATGAGCAGTTCTTC.

This chain uses TRBV21-1 with TRBJ2-3; TRBD2, the table's D call, was not compared with the DNA. TRBV21-1 constitutes a pseudogene. This CDR3 contains 11 residues. This chain's CDR3 is CASTSTDTQYF. As DNA, the CDR3 is TGTGCCAGCACCTCCACAGATACGCAGTATTTT.